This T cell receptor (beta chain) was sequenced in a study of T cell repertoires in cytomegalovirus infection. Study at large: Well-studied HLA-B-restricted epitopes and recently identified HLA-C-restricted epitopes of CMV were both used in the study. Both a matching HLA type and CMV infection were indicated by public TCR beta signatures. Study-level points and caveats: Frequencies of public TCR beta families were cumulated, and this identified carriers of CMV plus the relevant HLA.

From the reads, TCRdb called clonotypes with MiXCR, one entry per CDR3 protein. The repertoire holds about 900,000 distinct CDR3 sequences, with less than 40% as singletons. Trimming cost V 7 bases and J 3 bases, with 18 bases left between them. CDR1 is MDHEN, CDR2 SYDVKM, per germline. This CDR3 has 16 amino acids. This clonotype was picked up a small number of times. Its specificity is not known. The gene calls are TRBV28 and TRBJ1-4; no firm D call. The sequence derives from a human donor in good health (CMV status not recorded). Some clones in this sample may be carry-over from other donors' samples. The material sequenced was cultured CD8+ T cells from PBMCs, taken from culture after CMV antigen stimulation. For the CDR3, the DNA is TGTGCCAGCAATACTATTCCGGGCAGTCCTAATGAAAAACTGTTTTTT. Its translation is CASNTIPGSPNEKLFF.